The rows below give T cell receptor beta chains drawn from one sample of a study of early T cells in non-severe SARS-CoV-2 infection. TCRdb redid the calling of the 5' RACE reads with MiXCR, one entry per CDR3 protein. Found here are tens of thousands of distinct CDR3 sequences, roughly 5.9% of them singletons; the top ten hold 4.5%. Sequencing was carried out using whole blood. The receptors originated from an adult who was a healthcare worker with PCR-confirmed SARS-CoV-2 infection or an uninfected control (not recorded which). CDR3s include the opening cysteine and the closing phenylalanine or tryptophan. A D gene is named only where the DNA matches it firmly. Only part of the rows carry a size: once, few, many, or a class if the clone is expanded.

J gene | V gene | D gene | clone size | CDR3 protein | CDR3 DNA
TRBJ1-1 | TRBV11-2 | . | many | CASSFARQYEAFF | TGTGCCAGCAGCTTTGCTCGGCAGTATGAAGCTTTCTTT
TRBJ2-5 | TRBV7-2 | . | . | CASSTPLWGETQYF | TGTGCCAGCAGCACCCCCCTGTGGGGAGAGACCCAGTACTTC
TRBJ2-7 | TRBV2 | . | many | CASSSPGTRGEQYF | TGTGCCAGCAGTAGTCCCGGGACACGTGGGGAGCAGTACTTC
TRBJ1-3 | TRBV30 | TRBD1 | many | CAWSRRTGSGNTIYF | TGTGCCTGGAGCCGAAGGACAGGGTCTGGAAACACCATATATTTT
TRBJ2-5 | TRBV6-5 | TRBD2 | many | CASSYSGYRTSGRAEETQYF | TGTGCCAGCAGTTACTCGGGATACCGGACTAGCGGGAGGGCGGAGGAGACCCAGTACTTC
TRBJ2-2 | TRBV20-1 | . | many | CSARDSGRRGGELFF | TGCAGTGCTAGAGATTCCGGGAGAAGGGGCGGGGAGCTGTTTTTT
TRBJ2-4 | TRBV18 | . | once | CASSPPEGRNDIQYF | TGTGCCAGCTCACCACCTGAAGGGAGGAACGACATTCAGTACTTC
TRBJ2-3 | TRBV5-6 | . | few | CASSSTVDVAQYF | TGTGCCAGCAGCTCTACCGTGGATGTGGCGCAGTATTTT
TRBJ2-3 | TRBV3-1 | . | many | CASTSRRASTDTQYF | TGTGCCAGCACCTCAAGAAGGGCCAGCACAGATACGCAGTATTTT
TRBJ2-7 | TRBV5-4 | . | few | CASSLPGRDTYEQYF | TGTGCCAGCAGCTTGCCTGGCAGGGATACCTACGAGCAGTACTTC
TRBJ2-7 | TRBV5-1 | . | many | CASSLDRSYEQYF | TGCGCCAGCAGCTTGGACAGGAGCTACGAGCAGTACTTC
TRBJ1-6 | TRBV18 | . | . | CASSPSGATGNSPLHF | TGTGCCAGCTCACCGTCGGGGGCGACGGGGAATTCACCCCTCCACTTT
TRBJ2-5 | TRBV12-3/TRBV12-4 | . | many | CASRQGYMGGETQYF | TGTGCCAGCAGACAGGGATATATGGGGGGAGAGACCCAGTACTTC
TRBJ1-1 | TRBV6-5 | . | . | CASSYSSSAVISTEAFF | TGTGCCAGCAGTTACTCCTCCAGTGCAGTCATCTCCACTGAAGCTTTCTTT
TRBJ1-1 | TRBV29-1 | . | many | CSVGQDQNTEAFF | TGCAGCGTTGGACAGGATCAGAACACTGAAGCTTTCTTT
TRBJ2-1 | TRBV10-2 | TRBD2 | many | CASSEPGLAGGPIHEQFF | TGCGCCAGCAGTGAGCCGGGACTAGCGGGAGGGCCTATTCATGAGCAGTTCTTC
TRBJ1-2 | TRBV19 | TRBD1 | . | CASIRGQRYSNGYTF | TGTGCCAGTATCCGGGGACAGAGGTATTCAAATGGCTACACCTTC
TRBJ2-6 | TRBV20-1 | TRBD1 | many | CSARAQGAAGANVLTF | TGCAGTGCTAGAGCACAGGGGGCAGCTGGGGCCAACGTCCTGACTTTC
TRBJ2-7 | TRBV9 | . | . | CASSVGPSGEQYF | TGTGCCAGCAGCGTAGGCCCCTCGGGCGAGCAGTACTTC
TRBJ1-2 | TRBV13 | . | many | CASSLGTSNYGYTF | TGTGCCAGCAGCTTAGGGACAAGTAACTATGGCTACACCTTC
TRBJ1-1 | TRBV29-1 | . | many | CSVAGGGPGTEAFF | TGCAGCGTTGCCGGTGGAGGGCCGGGGACTGAAGCTTTCTTT
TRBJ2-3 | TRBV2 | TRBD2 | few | CASLPGLATDTQYF | TGTGCCAGCCTACCGGGACTAGCGACAGATACGCAGTATTTT
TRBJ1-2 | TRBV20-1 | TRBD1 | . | CSARDSSGTGDGYTF | TGCAGTGCTAGAGATTCTTCAGGGACAGGGGATGGCTACACCTTC
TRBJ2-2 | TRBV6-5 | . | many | CASSYSPRAGAGTGELFF | TGTGCCAGCAGTTACTCGCCCCGGGCAGGGGCAGGCACCGGGGAGCTGTTTTTT
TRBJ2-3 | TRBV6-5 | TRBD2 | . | CASNGGRRADTQYF | TGTGCCAGCAATGGCGGGAGGAGGGCAGATACGCAGTATTTT
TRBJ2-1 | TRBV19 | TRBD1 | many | CASADRGLSYNEQFF | TGTGCCAGTGCAGACAGGGGTCTCTCCTACAATGAGCAGTTCTTC
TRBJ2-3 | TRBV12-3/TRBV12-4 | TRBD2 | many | CASSPSGAGSTDTQYF | TGTGCCAGCAGTCCCTCGGGAGCGGGGAGCACAGATACGCAGTATTTT
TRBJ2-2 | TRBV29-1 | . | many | CSAQEGGTGELFF | TGCAGCGCCCAGGAGGGCGGCACCGGGGAGCTGTTTTTT
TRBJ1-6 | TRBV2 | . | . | CASSRTFGGQGSPLHF | TGTGCCAGCAGTCGGACTTTTGGGGGGCAGGGTTCACCCCTCCACTTT
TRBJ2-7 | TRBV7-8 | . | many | CASSFVGSSYEQYF | TGTGCCAGCAGCTTTGTTGGCAGTTCCTACGAGCAGTACTTC
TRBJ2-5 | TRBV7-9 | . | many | CASSLVSGETQYF | TGTGCCAGCAGCTTAGTATCCGGGGAGACCCAGTACTTC
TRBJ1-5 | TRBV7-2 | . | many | CASSLKSVDQPQHF | TGTGCCAGCAGCTTAAAGAGTGTGGATCAGCCCCAGCATTTT
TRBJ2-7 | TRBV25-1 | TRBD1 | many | CATATFGTGFNEQYF | TGTGCCACCGCGACATTTGGGACAGGGTTCAACGAGCAGTACTTC
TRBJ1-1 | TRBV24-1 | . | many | CATSDALGGSAGAFF | TGTGCCACCAGTGATGCCTTAGGGGGGAGCGCGGGAGCTTTCTTT
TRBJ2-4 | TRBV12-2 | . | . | CASRLPRGGYIQYF | TGTGCAAGTCGCTTACCCCGGGGGGGCTACATTCAGTACTTC
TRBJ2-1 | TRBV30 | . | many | CAWYQGRSNEQFF | TGTGCCTGGTATCAGGGGAGGTCTAATGAGCAGTTCTTC
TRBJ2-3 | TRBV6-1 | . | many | CASSGRPSTDTQYF | TGTGCCAGCAGTGGAAGGCCTAGCACAGATACGCAGTATTTT
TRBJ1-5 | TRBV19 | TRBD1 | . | CASSNQGAQPQHF | TGTGCCAGTAGTAATCAGGGGGCACAGCCCCAGCATTTT
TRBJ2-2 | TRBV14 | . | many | CASSQGPPTGELFF | TGTGCCAGCAGCCAAGGCCCCCCGACCGGGGAGCTGTTTTTT
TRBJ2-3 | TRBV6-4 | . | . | CASSDGAGSTDTQYF | TGTGCCAGCAGTGACGGGGCAGGGAGTACAGATACGCAGTATTTT
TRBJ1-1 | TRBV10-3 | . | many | CAVIVMRRSNTEAFF | TGTGCCGTCATCGTTATGAGGCGGTCGAACACTGAAGCTTTCTTT
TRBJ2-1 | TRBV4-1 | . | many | CASSQGLLGDVYNEQFF | TGCGCCAGCAGCCAAGGACTCCTAGGGGACGTTTACAATGAGCAGTTCTTC
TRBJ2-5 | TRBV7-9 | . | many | CASSFSGLETQYF | TGTGCCAGCAGCTTTAGCGGATTAGAGACCCAGTACTTC
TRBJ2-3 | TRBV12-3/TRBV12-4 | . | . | CASSIGGNTQYF | TGTGCCAGCAGTATTGGCGGTAATACGCAGTATTTT
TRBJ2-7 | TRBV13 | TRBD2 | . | CASSHQSGGNSYEQYF | TGTGCCAGCAGCCATCAGAGCGGGGGGAATTCCTACGAGCAGTACTTC
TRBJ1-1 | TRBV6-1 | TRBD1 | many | CASINRGFLKPEAFF | TGTGCCAGCATTAACAGGGGGTTCCTTAAGCCTGAAGCTTTCTTT
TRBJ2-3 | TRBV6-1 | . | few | CASSGQRTDTQYF | TGTGCCAGCAGTGGCCAGCGGACAGATACGCAGTATTTT
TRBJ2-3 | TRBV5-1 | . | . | CASTLEGTDTQYF | TGCGCCAGCACCCTGGAGGGTACAGATACGCAGTATTTT
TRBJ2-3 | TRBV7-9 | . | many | CASSQVGAQYF | TGTGCCAGCAGCCAAGTGGGGGCGCAGTATTTT